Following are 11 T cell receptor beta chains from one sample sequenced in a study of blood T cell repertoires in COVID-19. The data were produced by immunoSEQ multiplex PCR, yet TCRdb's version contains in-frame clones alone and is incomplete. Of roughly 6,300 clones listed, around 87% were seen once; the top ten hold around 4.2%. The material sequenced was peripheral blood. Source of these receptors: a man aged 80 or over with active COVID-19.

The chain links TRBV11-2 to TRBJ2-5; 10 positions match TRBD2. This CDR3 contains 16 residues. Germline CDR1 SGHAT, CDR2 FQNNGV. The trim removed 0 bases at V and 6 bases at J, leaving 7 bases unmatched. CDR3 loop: CASSLDLAGGQKTQYF. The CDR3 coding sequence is TGTGCCAGCAGCTTAGACTTAGCGGGAGGTCAGAAGACCCAGTACTTC.

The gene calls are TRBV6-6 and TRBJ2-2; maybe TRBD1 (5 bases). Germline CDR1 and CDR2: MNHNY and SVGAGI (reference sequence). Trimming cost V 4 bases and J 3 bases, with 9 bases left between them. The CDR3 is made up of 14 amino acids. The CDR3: CASSSATDTGELFF. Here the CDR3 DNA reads TGTGCCAGCAGTTCTGCGACAGACACCGGGGAGCTGTTTTTT.

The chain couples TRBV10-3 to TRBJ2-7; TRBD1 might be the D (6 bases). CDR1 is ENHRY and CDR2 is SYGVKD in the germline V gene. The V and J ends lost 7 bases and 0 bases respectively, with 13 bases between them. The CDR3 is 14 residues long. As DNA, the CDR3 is TGTGCCATCACATCAGGGGATAGCTCCTACGAGCAGTACTTC. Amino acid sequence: CAITSGDSSYEQYF.

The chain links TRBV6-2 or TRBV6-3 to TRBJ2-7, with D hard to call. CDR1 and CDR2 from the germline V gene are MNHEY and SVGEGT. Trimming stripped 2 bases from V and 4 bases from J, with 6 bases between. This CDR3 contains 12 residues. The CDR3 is CASSYPNYEQYF. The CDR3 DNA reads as TGTGCCAGCAGTTACCCCAATTACGAGCAGTACTTC.

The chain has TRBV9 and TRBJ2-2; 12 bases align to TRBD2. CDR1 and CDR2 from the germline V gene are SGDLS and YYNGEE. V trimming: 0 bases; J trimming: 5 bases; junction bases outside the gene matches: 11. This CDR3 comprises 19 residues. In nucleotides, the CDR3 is TGTGCCAGCAGCGTAGCGGCTAGCGGGAGGGCCAGTTGGACCGGGGAGCTGTTTTTT. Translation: CASSVAASGRASWTGELFF.

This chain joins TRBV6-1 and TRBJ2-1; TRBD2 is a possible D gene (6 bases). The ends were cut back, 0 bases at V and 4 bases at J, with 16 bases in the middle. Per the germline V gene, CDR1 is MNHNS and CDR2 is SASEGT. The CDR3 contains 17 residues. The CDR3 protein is CASSEAGTPDPYNEQFF. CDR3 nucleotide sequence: TGTGCCAGCAGTGAAGCTGGGACTCCAGATCCATACAATGAGCAGTTCTTC.

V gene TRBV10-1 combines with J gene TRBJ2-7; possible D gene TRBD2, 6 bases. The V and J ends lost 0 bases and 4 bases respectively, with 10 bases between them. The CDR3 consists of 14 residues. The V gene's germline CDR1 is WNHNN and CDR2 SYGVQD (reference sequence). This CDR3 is CASSESGGGYEQYF. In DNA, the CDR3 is TGCGCCAGCAGTGAGTCGGGAGGTGGATACGAGCAGTACTTC.

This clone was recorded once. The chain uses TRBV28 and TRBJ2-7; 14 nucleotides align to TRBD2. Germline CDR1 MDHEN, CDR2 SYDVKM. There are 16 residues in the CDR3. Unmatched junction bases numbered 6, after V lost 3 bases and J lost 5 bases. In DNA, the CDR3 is TGTGCCAGCAGTTTCGAGGGACTAGCGGGAGATAACGAGCAGTACTTC. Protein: CASSFEGLAGDNEQYF.

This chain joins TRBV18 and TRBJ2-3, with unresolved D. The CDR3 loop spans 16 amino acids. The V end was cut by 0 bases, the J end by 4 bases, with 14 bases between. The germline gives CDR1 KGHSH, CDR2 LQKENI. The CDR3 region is CASSPPTSTNSDTQYF. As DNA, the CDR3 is TGTGCCAGCTCACCACCGACTTCTACTAATTCAGATACGCAGTATTTT.

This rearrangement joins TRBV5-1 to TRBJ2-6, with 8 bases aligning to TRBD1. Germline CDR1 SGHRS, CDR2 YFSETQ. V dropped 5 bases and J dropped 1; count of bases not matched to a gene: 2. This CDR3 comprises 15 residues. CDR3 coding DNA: TGCGCCAGCAGTGGACAGGGATCTGGGGCCAACGTCCTGACTTTC. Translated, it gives CASSGQGSGANVLTF.

CDR3 loop: CASGGGDRYEQYF. CDR3 nucleotides: TGTGCCAGCGGTGGCGGAGACCGCTACGAGCAGTACTTC. The chain carries TRBV28 and TRBJ2-7; no definite D call. Germline V gene data show CDR1 as MDHEN and CDR2 as SYDVKM. This CDR3 spans 13 amino acids. With 8 bases removed from V and 3 bases from J, the gap between germline ends came to 14 bases.